The 21 T cell receptor beta chains presented below share a single source sample, sequenced in a study of radiotherapy plus CTLA-4 blockade in lung cancer. Data came from immunoSEQ multiplex PCR; TCRdb stores just in-frame clones and leaves some out. The data contain tens of thousands of clones, roughly 88% of them seen just once; the ten biggest clones take up 6.5% to 9%. This sample comprised peripheral blood, obtained from a patient treated with radiotherapy plus ipilimumab. The receptors were gathered from a human donor with non-small cell lung cancer whose response to radiotherapy plus ipilimumab could not be evaluated.

The J gene is TRBJ2-5, the V gene TRBV10-2, with a tentative D call TRBD2 (5 bases). Germline loops: CDR1 WSHSY, CDR2 SAAADI. V was shortened by 5 bases and J by 1 base, with 5 bases between the two germline ends. This CDR3 comprises 12 residues. The CDR3 sequence is CASSSGQETQYF. CDR3 sequence (DNA): TGCGCCAGCAGTAGCGGCCAAGAGACCCAGTACTTC.

This chain links TRBV9 with TRBJ1-2, with 10 bases identical to TRBD1. Trimming cost V 3 bases and J 8 bases; bases outside gene matches: 4. CDR1 SGDLS and CDR2 YYNGEE come from the germline V gene. The CDR3 covers 13 residues. CDR3 DNA sequence: TGTGCCAGCAGCGCCGGGACAGGGGAGGGCTACACCTTC. It encodes CASSAGTGEGYTF.

V and J are TRBV5-5 and TRBJ1-2; D is perhaps TRBD1 (5 bases). The V end lost 0 bases, the J end lost 0 bases, and 12 bases lay between the germline ends. The CDR3 is 16 residues long. Germline V gives CDR1 SGHKS, CDR2 YYEKEE (reference sequence). The CDR3 bases are TGTGCCAGCAGCTTGGAGAGAGGGGACTCTAACTATGGCTACACCTTC. Amino acids: CASSLERGDSNYGYTF.

This chain links TRBV27 with TRBJ1-1, with a weak D call TRBD1 (6 bases). Germline lookup yields CDR1 MNHEY and CDR2 SMNVEV (reference sequence). The CDR3 contains 15 residues. V lost 5 bases and J 0 bases, leaving 13 bases between the germline ends. CDR3 sequence: CASSLQQGLNTEAFF. Here the CDR3 DNA reads TGTGCCAGCAGTCTCCAACAGGGTTTGAACACTGAAGCTTTCTTT.

V is TRBV5-1 and J is TRBJ2-1, with 7 bases matching TRBD2. V shed 6 bases, J shed 8 bases, and the junction held 5 bases outside the gene matches. Germline V gene data show CDR1 as SGHRS and CDR2 as YFSETQ. The CDR3 has 12 amino acids. The CDR3 region has the DNA TGCGCCAGCACGACTAGCCCCCATGAGCAGTTCTTC. It codes for CASTTSPHEQFF.

J is TRBJ2-5 and V is TRBV5-1, with D possibly being TRBD2 (5 bases). V was trimmed by 0 bases and J by 5 bases, leaving 14 bases between them. Per germline, CDR1 SGHRS and CDR2 YFSETQ. There are 15 residues in the CDR3. CDR3 bases: TGCGCCAGCAGCTTGGAGGACCCGAGGGTCGAGACCCAGTACTTC. This sequence encodes CASSLEDPRVETQYF.

The chain employs TRBV6-1 and TRBJ1-2; D ambiguous. The CDR3 is 14 residues long. V was trimmed by 6 bases and J by 2 bases, leaving 13 bases between them. Germline CDR1 MNHNS, CDR2 SASEGT. CDR3 bases: TGTGCCAGCAGCCTAGAGGTACTGAACTATGGCTACACCTTC. Translated: CASSLEVLNYGYTF.

V and J are TRBV7-2 and TRBJ1-1; D possibly corresponds to TRBD1 (5 bases). V was trimmed by 5 bases and J by 1 base, leaving 8 bases between them. Germline V lookup: CDR1 SGHTA, CDR2 FQGNSA. This CDR3 has 13 amino acids. CDR3 nucleotides: TGTGCCAGCAGCCCACAGGAGAACACTGAAGCTTTCTTT. The encoded protein is CASSPQENTEAFF.

The chain employs TRBV5-1 and TRBJ2-7; 10 nucleotides align to TRBD1. V dropped 5 bases and J dropped 1; count of bases not matched to a gene: 6. Germline CDR1 is SGHRS and CDR2 is YFSETQ. The CDR3 has 15 amino acids. This CDR3 is CASSLPGQGSYEQYF. In nucleotides, the CDR3 is TGCGCCAGCAGTCTTCCGGGACAGGGGTCCTACGAGCAGTACTTC. The whole variable domain, filled in from reference TRBV5-1 and TRBJ2-7, reads KAGVTQTPRYLIKTRGQQVTLSCSPISGHRSVSWYQQTPGQGLQFLFEYFSETQRNKGNFPGRFSGRQFSNSRSEMNVSTLELGDSALYLCASSLPGQGSYEQYFGPGTRLTVT.

The chain combines TRBV6-1 with TRBJ2-4; TRBD1 is a possible D gene (6 bases). The V end was cut by 5 bases, the J end by 16 bases, with 24 bases between. In germline, CDR1 is MNHNS, CDR2 SASEGT. The CDR3 has 14 amino acids. For the CDR3, the DNA is TGTGCCAGCAGTTCACTGAGGGGGAGTGGCCACCTTTACTTC. This gives the protein CASSSLRGSGHLYF.

The chain recombines TRBV19 with TRBJ2-6; tentative D call: TRBD2 (7 bases). Germline V gene data show CDR1 as LNHDA and CDR2 as SQIVND (reference sequence). V was shortened by 3 bases and J by 3 bases, with 9 bases between the two germline ends. The CDR3 consists of 15 residues. The CDR3 DNA sequence: TGTGCCAGTAGTATCGGGGGGCTTGGGGCCAACGTCCTGACTTTC. This gives the protein CASSIGGLGANVLTF.

The sample holds a few counts of this clone. The chain carries TRBV6-1 and TRBJ1-5, with D uncertain. Germline lookup yields CDR1 MNHNS and CDR2 SASEGT. Trimming removed 4 bases from V and 0 bases from J, with 16 bases in between. The CDR3 is 17 residues long. The CDR3 coding sequence is TGTGCCAGCAGTGCCGGGAGGGTTCCATATAGCAATCAGCCCCAGCATTTT. Translation gives CASSAGRVPYSNQPQHF.

V gene TRBV20-1 combines with J gene TRBJ2-7; possibly TRBD2 for D (6 bases). CDR1 and CDR2 (germline): DFQATT, SNEGSKA (reference sequence). V was shortened by 5 bases and J by 7 bases, with 12 bases between the two germline ends. The CDR3 covers 11 residues. CDR3 protein: CSAAPGGEQYF. CDR3 bases: TGCAGTGCTGCCCCCGGGGGAGAGCAGTACTTC.

The chain recombines TRBV19 with TRBJ1-4, with D possibly TRBD1 on 5 matching bases. Germline CDR1 and CDR2: LNHDA and SQIVND (reference sequence). The CDR3 length is 14 residues. The V and J ends lost 3 bases and 4 bases respectively, with 9 bases between them. The CDR3 spells CASSMTAYNEKLFF. CDR3 nucleotide sequence: TGTGCCAGTAGTATGACAGCTTATAATGAAAAACTGTTTTTT.

The chain joins TRBV19 to TRBJ2-2, with 10 bases matching TRBD1. Germline V lookup: CDR1 LNHDA, CDR2 SQIVND (reference sequence). The junction had 6 bases not matched to a gene; V was cut back by 5 bases and J by 3 bases. CDR3 length equals 16 residues. The chain's CDR3 is CASSQGQGSYTGELFF. In DNA form, the CDR3 reads TGTGCCAGTAGTCAGGGACAGGGGAGTTACACCGGGGAGCTGTTTTTT.

This chain connects TRBV28 to TRBJ2-7; TRBD1 matches at 7 bases. Germline V gene sequence: CDR1 MDHEN, CDR2 SYDVKM. J lost 6 bases, V lost 4 bases, and 15 bases had no gene match. This CDR3 is 16 amino acids long. The chain's CDR3 is CASSSLQGQSGCEQYF. CDR3 coding DNA: TGTGCCAGCAGTTCCCTCCAGGGACAGAGTGGATGCGAGCAGTACTTC.

The gene calls are TRBV4-3 and TRBJ2-2; 10 bases are a match to TRBD1. V was clipped by 4 bases and J by 5 bases; unmatched bases: 7. CDR3 size: 16 residues. The germline V gene has CDR1 LGHNA and CDR2 YSLEER. The CDR3: CASSLSGTGVTGELFF. The DNA for the CDR3 is TGCGCCAGCAGCCTTTCCGGGACAGGGGTAACCGGGGAGCTGTTTTTT.

Concerning this clone itself: This sample includes further DNA sequences coding for the same CDR3. The CDR3 DNA is TGCGCCAGCAGCTTGGGGGGCCGCACAGATACGCAGTATTTT. Amino acid sequence: CASSLGGRTDTQYF. This chain uses TRBV5-1 with TRBJ2-3; D possibly corresponds to TRBD1 (5 bases). The CDR3 runs to 14 residues. CDR1 is SGHRS, CDR2 YFSETQ, per germline. Trimming shortened V by 0 bases and J by 1 base, and 6 bases separated the two germline ends.

V usage is TRBV7-2 and J usage is TRBJ2-7, with 14 positions matching TRBD2. The CDR3 is made up of 15 amino acids. Germline V gene lookup returns CDR1 SGHTA and CDR2 FQGNSA. V shed 6 bases and J 2 bases; nucleotides not matched to a gene: 3. The CDR3 sequence: CASRGTSGSPYEQYF. In DNA, the CDR3 is TGTGCCAGCAGAGGGACTAGCGGGAGTCCCTACGAGCAGTACTTC.

The V call is TRBV7-9, the J call TRBJ1-1; 10 nucleotides line up with TRBD1. The CDR3 is 15 amino acids. Germline CDR1 reads SEHNR; CDR2 reads FQNEAQ (reference sequence). V shed 5 bases, J shed 8 bases, and the junction held 11 bases outside the gene matches. As DNA, the CDR3 is TGTGCCAGCAGCCCCCGGGGTGGGGGACAGGGGGAAGCTTTCTTT. As protein: CASSPRGGGQGEAFF.

This chain links TRBV29-1 with TRBJ1-2, with D perhaps matching TRBD1 (5 bases). This CDR3 spans 12 amino acids. The germline gives CDR1 SQVTM, CDR2 ANQGSEA. Trimming stripped 3 bases from V and 7 bases from J, with 12 bases between. CDR3 in amino acids: CSVDRGDGGYTF. CDR3 DNA sequence: TGCAGCGTTGATAGGGGTGATGGTGGCTACACCTTC. The entire variable domain, with the rest obtained from reference TRBV29-1 and TRBJ1-2, is as follows: SAVISQKPSRDICQRGTSLTIQCQVDSQVTMMFWYRQQPGQSLTLIATANQGSEATYESGFVIDKFPISRPNLTFSTLTVSNMSPEDSSIYLCSVDRGDGGYTFGSGTRLTVV.